The clone carrying this T cell receptor beta chain has more than one count but fewer than ten. The junction departs from the called germline gene at one end, perhaps through a read error. The data were obtained in a study of Graves' ophthalmopathy and Graves' hyperthyroidism. There are 14 residues in the CDR3. In germline, CDR1 is WSHSY, CDR2 SAAADI. The authors amplified TCR beta CDR3 regions from RNA transcripts. After a first-round RT-PCR with HTBI primers, a second-round multiplex PCR was run. TCRdb itself ran the multiplex PCR reads through MiXCR, one entry per CDR3 protein. The data contain hundreds of thousands of distinct CDR3 sequences, around 45% of them seen just once; the ten biggest clones take up roughly 50%.

The sequence was obtained from an adult man with Graves' ophthalmopathy. The sequencing sample was made of peripheral blood. The chain uses TRBV10-2 and TRBJ2-5, with a possible D match to TRBD1 (6 bases). CDR3 sequence (DNA): TGTGCCAGCACCCCGGACAGCAGCAAGGGGACCCAGTACTTC. Translating it yields CASTPDSSKGTQYF.